Listed below are T cell receptor beta chains from one sample, sequenced in a study. From the RT-PCR reads, TCRdb called clonotypes with MiXCR, one entry per CDR3 protein. The profile shows several thousand distinct CDR3 sequences, around 34% of them singletons. Sequenced sample: memory CD4+ T cells from salivary gland. These receptors were collected from a female donor with primary Sjogren's syndrome. The CDR3 runs from the conserved cysteine through the conserved F or W. Fields, in order: CDR3 protein, CDR3 DNA, J gene, clone size, V gene, D gene. A D gene is named only where the DNA matches it firmly. Rows give clone size only sometimes, using once, few, many, or a class for an expanded clone.

cdr3_aa: CASSLGGRTSGNEQYF
cdr3_nt: TGTGCCAGCAGCTTAGGAGGGCGGACTAGCGGGAACGAGCAGTACTTC
j_call: TRBJ2-7
clone_size: .
v_call: TRBV13
d_call: TRBD2

cdr3_aa: CASSLWQGDEKLFF
cdr3_nt: TGTGCCAGCAGCTTATGGCAGGGGGATGAAAAACTGTTTTTT
j_call: TRBJ1-4
clone_size: medium-sized
v_call: TRBV7-9
d_call: TRBD1

cdr3_aa: CASSAGTGVDQPQHF
cdr3_nt: TGCGCCAGCAGCGCCGGGACAGGGGTCGATCAGCCCCAGCATTTT
j_call: TRBJ1-5
clone_size: medium-sized
v_call: TRBV5-1
d_call: TRBD1

cdr3_aa: CSARDTQGCANTGELFF
cdr3_nt: TGCAGTGCTAGAGATACCCAGGGCTGTGCGAACACCGGGGAGCTGTTTTTT
j_call: TRBJ2-2
clone_size: .
v_call: TRBV20-1
d_call: .

cdr3_aa: CSARPGERPQHF
cdr3_nt: TGCAGTGCTAGGCCAGGGGAGAGGCCCCAGCATTTT
j_call: TRBJ1-5
clone_size: medium-sized
v_call: TRBV20-1
d_call: .

cdr3_aa: CASRLGTSAYEQYF
cdr3_nt: TGTGCCAGCAGATTAGGGACTAGCGCCTACGAGCAGTACTTC
j_call: TRBJ2-7
clone_size: .
v_call: TRBV12-3/TRBV12-4
d_call: TRBD2

cdr3_aa: CATSDFLGELFF
cdr3_nt: TGTGCCACCAGTGATTTCCTCGGGGAGCTGTTTTTT
j_call: TRBJ2-2
clone_size: many
v_call: TRBV24-1
d_call: .

cdr3_aa: CASSQDTGTGNTEAFF
cdr3_nt: TGCGCCAGCAGCCAAGATACCGGGACAGGGAACACTGAAGCTTTCTTT
j_call: TRBJ1-1
clone_size: many
v_call: TRBV4-3
d_call: TRBD1

cdr3_aa: CASSARDSTYNEQFF
cdr3_nt: TGTGCCAGCAGCGCCAGGGACAGCACCTACAATGAGCAGTTCTTC
j_call: TRBJ2-1
clone_size: medium-sized
v_call: TRBV7-3
d_call: TRBD1

cdr3_aa: CASSLQDSINQPQHF
cdr3_nt: TGTGCCAGCAGCTTACAGGACAGCATAAATCAGCCCCAGCATTTT
j_call: TRBJ1-5
clone_size: medium-sized
v_call: TRBV7-2
d_call: .

cdr3_aa: CAISGPRQGRDTEAFF
cdr3_nt: TGTGCCATCAGTGGCCCCCGACAGGGGAGGGACACTGAAGCTTTCTTT
j_call: TRBJ1-1
clone_size: large
v_call: TRBV10-3
d_call: TRBD1

cdr3_aa: CSVVTDTTEAFF
cdr3_nt: TGCAGCGTTGTAACGGATACCACTGAAGCTTTCTTT
j_call: TRBJ1-1
clone_size: medium-sized
v_call: TRBV29-1
d_call: .

cdr3_aa: CASTRGGGRDEQFF
cdr3_nt: TGTGCCAGCACCCGAGGTGGCGGGCGAGATGAGCAGTTCTTC
j_call: TRBJ2-1
clone_size: medium-sized
v_call: TRBV6-5
d_call: .

cdr3_aa: CASSLQGRTQETQYF
cdr3_nt: TGTGCCAGCAGTTTACAGGGAAGGACGCAAGAGACCCAGTACTTC
j_call: TRBJ2-5
clone_size: .
v_call: TRBV6-5
d_call: .

cdr3_aa: CSAGETDNEQFF
cdr3_nt: TGCAGCGCTGGCGAGACCGACAATGAGCAGTTCTTC
j_call: TRBJ2-1
clone_size: .
v_call: TRBV29-1
d_call: .

cdr3_aa: CSVESPQRPEAFF
cdr3_nt: TGCAGCGTTGAATCTCCGCAGAGGCCTGAAGCTTTCTTT
j_call: TRBJ1-1
clone_size: .
v_call: TRBV29-1
d_call: .

cdr3_aa: CSANSGRDYNEQFF
cdr3_nt: TGCAGTGCTAATAGCGGGAGGGACTACAATGAGCAGTTCTTC
j_call: TRBJ2-1
clone_size: once
v_call: TRBV20-1
d_call: TRBD2

cdr3_aa: CASSPGVGYQPQYF
cdr3_nt: TGTGCCAGCAGTCCGGGGGTGGGTTATCAGCCCCAGTACTTC
j_call: TRBJ2-5
clone_size: .
v_call: TRBV7-2
d_call: .

cdr3_aa: CASSQSSQDQNTEAFF
cdr3_nt: TGCGCCAGCAGCCAGTCCTCCCAGGACCAGAACACTGAAGCTTTCTTT
j_call: TRBJ1-1
clone_size: medium-sized
v_call: TRBV4-1
d_call: .

cdr3_aa: CASSLVVGQGAIRGYTF
cdr3_nt: TGTGCCAGCAGTCTCGTGGTTGGACAGGGGGCAATACGTGGCTACACCTTC
j_call: TRBJ1-2
clone_size: few
v_call: TRBV27
d_call: TRBD1

cdr3_aa: CASSPLTGRAEDFF
cdr3_nt: TGCGCCAGCAGCCCTTTAACAGGGAGGGCTGAAGATTTCTTT
j_call: TRBJ1-1
clone_size: once
v_call: TRBV5-1
d_call: .

cdr3_aa: CASSTQNRLNTEAFF
cdr3_nt: TGTGCCAGTAGTACCCAGAACAGGCTGAACACTGAAGCTTTCTTT
j_call: TRBJ1-1
clone_size: .
v_call: TRBV19
d_call: .

cdr3_aa: CASLLGRTGANVLTF
cdr3_nt: TGTGCCAGCCTCCTCGGACGGACTGGGGCCAACGTCCTGACTTTC
j_call: TRBJ2-6
clone_size: many
v_call: TRBV6-1
d_call: .

cdr3_aa: CSADSSRTDTQYF
cdr3_nt: TGCAGCGCTGACAGCTCCCGCACAGATACGCAGTATTTT
j_call: TRBJ2-3
clone_size: large
v_call: TRBV29-1
d_call: .

cdr3_aa: CSAREDGYGYTF
cdr3_nt: TGCAGTGCTAGAGAAGACGGCTATGGCTACACCTTC
j_call: TRBJ1-2
clone_size: .
v_call: TRBV20-1
d_call: .

cdr3_aa: CASNQGGYGYTF
cdr3_nt: TGTGCCAGCAATCAGGGGGGCTATGGCTACACCTTC
j_call: TRBJ1-2
clone_size: medium-sized
v_call: TRBV12-3/TRBV12-4
d_call: TRBD1

cdr3_aa: CASVGQGAFEQFF
cdr3_nt: TGTGCCAGCGTGGGACAGGGGGCATTTGAGCAGTTCTTC
j_call: TRBJ2-1
clone_size: once
v_call: TRBV7-8
d_call: TRBD1

cdr3_aa: CASSLAGWINEQFF
cdr3_nt: TGTGCCAGCAGCTTAGCGGGATGGATTAATGAGCAGTTCTTC
j_call: TRBJ2-1
clone_size: medium-sized
v_call: TRBV5-4
d_call: TRBD2

cdr3_aa: CSASPQGGTDTQYF
cdr3_nt: TGCAGTGCTAGCCCACAGGGTGGTACAGATACGCAGTATTTT
j_call: TRBJ2-3
clone_size: .
v_call: TRBV20-1
d_call: .

cdr3_aa: CASSQDGTRPGLKQYF
cdr3_nt: TGCGCCAGCAGCCAAGATGGGACTAGACCTGGTTTAAAGCAGTACTTC
j_call: TRBJ2-7
clone_size: medium-sized
v_call: TRBV4-1
d_call: TRBD2

cdr3_aa: CSASSPGAVYNEQFF
cdr3_nt: TGCAGTGCCAGCAGCCCAGGGGCAGTTTACAATGAGCAGTTCTTC
j_call: TRBJ2-1
clone_size: .
v_call: TRBV20-1
d_call: .

cdr3_aa: CASSQLVAAEQYF
cdr3_nt: TGTGCCAGCAGCCAGCTGGTAGCGGCCGAGCAGTACTTC
j_call: TRBJ2-7
clone_size: medium-sized
v_call: TRBV7-2
d_call: .

cdr3_aa: CASSTTGVGEKLFF
cdr3_nt: TGTGCCAGCAGTACTACAGGGGTTGGTGAAAAACTGTTTTTT
j_call: TRBJ1-4
clone_size: few
v_call: TRBV2
d_call: TRBD1

cdr3_aa: CASSLEWDRGAFF
cdr3_nt: TGTGCCAGCAGCTTAGAGTGGGACAGGGGTGCTTTCTTT
j_call: TRBJ1-1
clone_size: many
v_call: TRBV11-2
d_call: TRBD1

cdr3_aa: CASSAGQGGYTF
cdr3_nt: TGTGCCAGCAGTGCGGGACAGGGCGGCTACACCTTC
j_call: TRBJ1-2
clone_size: medium-sized
v_call: TRBV25-1
d_call: TRBD1

cdr3_aa: CASSVGWGTGELFF
cdr3_nt: TGTGCCAGCAGCGTAGGATGGGGTACCGGGGAGCTGTTTTTT
j_call: TRBJ2-2
clone_size: medium-sized
v_call: TRBV9
d_call: .

cdr3_aa: CASSAWTSSYEQYF
cdr3_nt: TGTGCCAGCAGTGCATGGACGTCATCCTACGAGCAGTACTTC
j_call: TRBJ2-7
clone_size: medium-sized
v_call: TRBV6-1
d_call: .

cdr3_aa: CSARGRDSNYGYTF
cdr3_nt: TGCAGTGCTAGAGGGCGGGACAGTAACTATGGCTACACCTTC
j_call: TRBJ1-2
clone_size: large
v_call: TRBV20-1
d_call: TRBD1

cdr3_aa: CASSPGQGLGNSPLHF
cdr3_nt: TGTGCCAGCAGCCCCGGACAGGGGTTAGGAAATTCACCCCTCCACTTT
j_call: TRBJ1-6
clone_size: medium-sized
v_call: TRBV7-9
d_call: TRBD1

cdr3_aa: CASSDDIYEQYF
cdr3_nt: TGTGCCAGCAGCGACGATATATACGAGCAGTACTTC
j_call: TRBJ2-7
clone_size: .
v_call: TRBV7-2
d_call: .

cdr3_aa: CASSGVVTGSHEQYF
cdr3_nt: TGTGCCAGCAGTGGGGTAGTGACAGGGTCCCACGAGCAGTACTTC
j_call: TRBJ2-7
clone_size: many
v_call: TRBV27
d_call: TRBD1

cdr3_aa: CASSLYSGTGDSPLHF
cdr3_nt: TGCGCCAGCAGCTTGTATTCCGGGACAGGGGACTCACCCCTCCACTTT
j_call: TRBJ1-6
clone_size: many
v_call: TRBV5-1
d_call: TRBD1

cdr3_aa: CASSLGRKNYGYTF
cdr3_nt: TGTGCCAGCAGCTTAGGACGGAAAAACTATGGCTACACCTTC
j_call: TRBJ1-2
clone_size: .
v_call: TRBV11-2
d_call: .

cdr3_aa: CASSDGKATEAFF
cdr3_nt: TGCGCCAGTTCCGACGGCAAAGCCACTGAAGCTTTCTTT
j_call: TRBJ1-1
clone_size: medium-sized
v_call: TRBV5-1
d_call: .

cdr3_aa: CASSPSGTGRNEQFF
cdr3_nt: TGTGCCAGCAGCCCCTCCGGGACAGGGAGGAATGAGCAGTTCTTC
j_call: TRBJ2-1
clone_size: medium-sized
v_call: TRBV28
d_call: TRBD1

cdr3_aa: CASSSGVCHTHDALCSNQPQHF
cdr3_nt: TGTGCCAGCTCCTCTGGGGTTTGCCACACTCATGATGCACTGTGTAGCAATCAGCCCCAGCATTTT
j_call: TRBJ1-5
clone_size: .
v_call: TRBV18
d_call: .

cdr3_aa: CASTGESTEAFF
cdr3_nt: TGTGCCAGCACAGGGGAGAGCACTGAAGCTTTCTTT
j_call: TRBJ1-1
clone_size: medium-sized
v_call: TRBV9
d_call: .

cdr3_aa: CASSAQRIGDEQYF
cdr3_nt: TGTGCCAGCAGTGCCCAACGTATTGGTGACGAGCAGTACTTC
j_call: TRBJ2-7
clone_size: few
v_call: TRBV2
d_call: .

cdr3_aa: CASSLSGVTGSGYGYTF
cdr3_nt: TGTGCCAGCAGCTTATCAGGGGTGACCGGTTCGGGCTATGGCTACACCTTC
j_call: TRBJ1-2
clone_size: medium-sized
v_call: TRBV11-2
d_call: .

cdr3_aa: CASSQGSFINSGANVLTF
cdr3_nt: TGTGCCAGCAGTCAAGGGAGCTTTATTAACTCTGGGGCCAACGTCCTGACTTTC
j_call: TRBJ2-6
clone_size: .
v_call: TRBV2
d_call: .

cdr3_aa: CASSPYGLGGTGELFF
cdr3_nt: TGTGCCAGCAGTCCCTACGGACTAGGGGGCACCGGGGAGCTGTTTTTT
j_call: TRBJ2-2
clone_size: medium-sized
v_call: TRBV6-5
d_call: .

cdr3_aa: CSASPGTSSYEQYF
cdr3_nt: TGCAGTGCTAGCCCCGGGACTAGCAGTTACGAGCAGTACTTC
j_call: TRBJ2-7
clone_size: .
v_call: TRBV20-1
d_call: TRBD2

cdr3_aa: CASRATGTGGYTF
cdr3_nt: TGTGCCAGCAGGGCGACAGGGACCGGTGGCTACACCTTC
j_call: TRBJ1-2
clone_size: medium-sized
v_call: TRBV9
d_call: TRBD1